Following are 26 T cell receptor beta chains from one sample sequenced in a study of cytomegalovirus exposure and HLA in healthy donors. 60 Vbeta and 13 Jbeta primers were used in PCR. Only in-frame clones appear in the TCRdb table, and some are missing; sequencing was by immunoSEQ multiplex PCR. The table records 70,000 to 95,000 clones, about 75% of them present only once. Sequenced sample: PBMCs. These receptors were collected from a man under 40 in good health and CMV-seropositive.

This clone has a handful of counts. The V gene is TRBV6-1, the J gene TRBJ2-1, with 7 bases matching TRBD2. From germline, CDR1 is MNHNS and CDR2 SASEGT. This CDR3 has 15 residues. V was pared by 2 bases and J by 8 bases, with 9 bases of the junction left unmatched. The chain's CDR3 is CASSESGGGFDEQFF. The CDR3 bases are TGTGCCAGCAGTGAAAGTGGGGGGGGGTTCGATGAGCAGTTCTTC.

The chain links TRBV11-2 to TRBJ1-5; TRBD1 matches at 7 bases. Germline CDR1 and CDR2: SGHAT and FQNNGV. The length of the CDR3 is 14 residues. J gave up 2 bases and V 5 bases, and 3 bases lay outside the gene matches. In DNA, the CDR3 is TGTGCCAGCAGCCCCGGGACAGGCAATCAGCCCCAGCATTTT. Translated: CASSPGTGNQPQHF. The whole variable domain, filled in from reference TRBV11-2 and TRBJ1-5, reads EAGVAQSPRYKIIEKRQSVAFWCNPISGHATLYWYQQILGQGPKLLIQFQNNGVVDDSQLPKDRFSAERLKGVDSTLKIQPAKLEDSAVYLCASSPGTGNQPQHFGDGTRLSIL.

The rearrangement uses TRBV4-1 and TRBJ2-5, with 8 bases aligning to TRBD2. TRBJ2-7 matches the DNA end more closely, so the J call is doubtful. This CDR3 is 14 amino acids long. Germline CDR1 MGHRA, CDR2 YSYEKL. The CDR3 DNA reads TGCGCCAGCAGTCTTTCGGGGGGGTCCTACGAGCAGTACTTC. The encoded protein is CASSLSGGSYEQYF.

The V call is TRBV6-5, the J call TRBJ1-2; D not certain. Germline V lookup: CDR1 MNHEY, CDR2 SVGAGI. Trimming pared 0 bases from V and 8 bases from J, leaving 7 bases between. This CDR3 has 12 amino acids. CDR3 in DNA: TGTGCCAGCAGTTACTCTGGCGGGGGCTACACCTTC. Its protein is CASSYSGGGYTF.

V gene TRBV10-3 combines with J gene TRBJ2-5; TRBD2 might be the D (6 bases). CDR1 is ENHRY, CDR2 SYGVKD, per germline. The CDR3 is made up of 13 amino acids. Trimming stripped 5 bases from V and 2 bases from J, with 9 bases between. DNA for the CDR3: TGTGCCATCAGTTGGGGGGTACAAGAGACCCAGTACTTC. This sequence encodes CAISWGVQETQYF.

This chain uses TRBV2 with TRBJ1-6; no definite D call. V dropped 8 bases and J dropped 7 bases, with 15 bases sitting between them. Looked up from germline, CDR1 is SNHLY and CDR2 is FYNNEI. This CDR3 is 14 amino acids long. The CDR3 DNA follows: TGTGCCAGCCTAGCTGATAATCTGAATTCACCCCTCCACTTT. This sequence encodes CASLADNLNSPLHF.

The chain couples TRBV10-2 to TRBJ1-5, with 10 bases lining up with TRBD1. The ends lost 6 bases at V and 8 bases at J; junction bases unmatched: 10. The CDR3 contains 15 residues. The germline V gene encodes CDR1 WSHSY and CDR2 SAAADI. CDR3 nucleotide sequence: TGCGCCAGCAGGAACGGGACAGGGGTTTTGAAGCCCCAGCATTTT. This codes for CASRNGTGVLKPQHF.

V is TRBV30 and J is TRBJ2-7; possibly TRBD2 for D (5 bases). CDR1 is GTSNPN and CDR2 is SVGIG in the germline V gene (reference sequence). CDR3 length equals 13 residues. V lost 4 bases, J lost 4 bases, and 14 bases lay in between. Here the CDR3 DNA reads TGTGCCTGGACCCCGGGGAATTGGTACGAGCAGTACTTC. Amino acids: CAWTPGNWYEQYF.

V gene TRBV2 combines with J gene TRBJ2-5; 9 nucleotides match TRBD1. The J call could be wrong; TRBJ2-7 is a better fit for the DNA end. The germline CDR1 and CDR2 sequences are SNHLY and FYNNEI. The CDR3 contains 16 residues. The CDR3 DNA is TGTGCCAGCAGTGAATTCGGCCGGGACAGGGATAACGAGCAGTACTTC. Its translation: CASSEFGRDRDNEQYF.

The chain has TRBV19 and TRBJ2-7; tentatively, D is TRBD2 (6 bases). This CDR3 contains 12 residues. The germline V and J ends were trimmed by 5 bases and 6 bases, with 11 bases remaining between them. Germline V gene data show CDR1 as LNHDA and CDR2 as SQIVND (reference sequence). The CDR3 is CASSFGSREQYF. The CDR3 DNA reads TGTGCCAGTAGTTTCGGGAGCCGCGAGCAGTACTTC. The whole variable domain, remainder taken from reference TRBV19 and TRBJ2-7, is DGGITQSPKYLFRKEGQNVTLSCEQNLNHDAMYWYRQDPGQGLRLIYYSQIVNDFQKGDIAEGYSVSREKKESFPLTVTSAQKNPTAFYLCASSFGSREQYFGPGTRLTVT.

J is TRBJ2-7 and V is TRBV28; unclear D gene. Between the trimmed V and J ends, which lost 2 bases and 6 bases, there was a span of 8 bases. Germline V gene lookup returns CDR1 MDHEN and CDR2 SYDVKM. This CDR3 spans 12 amino acids. The CDR3 region is CASSLEVGEQYF. DNA for the CDR3: TGTGCCAGCAGTTTAGAGGTAGGCGAGCAGTACTTC.

The V gene is TRBV7-8, the J gene TRBJ2-3; 11 nucleotides align to TRBD1. Germline assignment: CDR1 SGHVS and CDR2 FQNEAQ. V trimming: 0 bases; J trimming: 4 bases; junction bases outside the gene matches: 6. The CDR3 sequence is 17 residues long. CDR3 sequence reads: CASSLATRDRGADTQYF. In nucleotides, the CDR3 is TGTGCCAGCAGCTTAGCAACCCGGGACAGGGGGGCAGATACGCAGTATTTT. Together with reference TRBV7-8 and TRBJ2-3, the CDR3 gives the full variable domain: GAGVSQSPRYKVAKRGQDVALRCDPISGHVSLFWYQQALGQGPEFLTYFQNEAQLDKSGLPSDRFFAERPEGSVSTLKIQRTQQEDSAVYLCASSLATRDRGADTQYFGPGTRLTVL.

This chain connects TRBV6-6 to TRBJ2-7, with 7 nucleotides matching TRBD1. There are 14 residues in the CDR3. After removal of 7 bases from V and 3 bases from J, the junction contained 9 bases not matched to a gene. The germline V gene encodes CDR1 MNHNY and CDR2 SVGAGI (reference sequence). The CDR3 spells CASKNRDSLYEQYF. The CDR3 region has the DNA TGTGCCAGCAAGAACCGGGACAGTCTCTACGAGCAGTACTTC.

The rearrangement uses TRBV9 and TRBJ1-3, with D perhaps TRBD1 (5 bases). The CDR3 runs 18 residues. The germline V and J ends were trimmed by 0 bases and 0 bases, with 16 bases remaining between them. Per the germline V gene, CDR1 is SGDLS and CDR2 is YYNGEE. The CDR3 sequence: CASSVDPPGQGSGNTIYF. The DNA of the CDR3 is TGTGCCAGCAGCGTAGACCCCCCCGGACAAGGCTCTGGAAACACCATATATTTT.

This clone was seen a few times. One end of the junction does not line up with germline, which may come from a read error. The chain is built from TRBV4-1 and TRBJ2-3, with 9 bases aligning to TRBD2. This CDR3 region has 16 residues. The germline V gene encodes CDR1 MGHRA and CDR2 YSYEKL. CDR3 DNA: TGTGCCAGCAGCCAAACCTCTAGCGGGGCCACAGATACGCAGTATTTT. This gives the protein CASSQTSSGATDTQYF.

The chain carries TRBV5-1 and TRBJ1-4; TRBD1 aligns across 12 bases. The CDR3 is 16 residues long. The V gene end was trimmed by 4 bases and the J gene end by 7 bases; junction bases not matched to a gene: 8. The germline V gene encodes CDR1 SGHRS and CDR2 YFSETQ. The CDR3, as DNA: TGCGCCAGCAGCCTTGGGACAGGGGGCGCGGCTGAAAAACTGTTTTTT. Its protein product is CASSLGTGGAAEKLFF.

The V call is TRBV7-9, the J call TRBJ2-7; the match to TRBD2 covers 8 bases. Trimming removed 1 base from V and 6 bases from J; junction bases left unmatched: 8. The CDR3 loop spans 15 amino acids. Germline assignment: CDR1 SEHNR and CDR2 FQNEAQ (reference sequence). The CDR3 region is CASSLEAGGASEQYF. In nucleotides, the CDR3 is TGTGCCAGCAGCTTAGAAGCCGGGGGGGCTTCCGAGCAGTACTTC.

The chain carries TRBV6-1 and TRBJ2-2; D gene uncertain. The CDR3 sequence is 13 residues long. V was pared by 9 bases and J by 4 bases, with 12 bases between. Germline loops: CDR1 MNHNS, CDR2 SASEGT. The CDR3 region has the DNA TGTGCCAGTACCCCGTTTAGCACCGGGGAGCTGTTTTTT. Amino acid sequence: CASTPFSTGELFF.

The rearrangement uses TRBV11-2 and TRBJ1-5; the match to TRBD1 covers 8 bases. The germline CDR1 and CDR2 sequences are SGHAT and FQNNGV. The CDR3 loop spans 17 amino acids. V was clipped by 3 bases and J by 4 bases; unmatched bases: 11. As DNA, the CDR3 is TGTGCCAGCAGCTTCGGACAGGGCGGTATGGAAAATCAGCCCCAGCATTTT. It encodes CASSFGQGGMENQPQHF.

This clone was picked up a small number of times. The rearrangement links TRBV4-1 to TRBJ1-1; D is ambiguous. The CDR3 totals 17 residues. Germline loops: CDR1 MGHRA, CDR2 YSYEKL. Trimming took off 4 bases at V and 0 bases at J, with 18 bases between the two ends. The CDR3 bases are TGCGCCAGCAGCCTGATCGGGGTGGGCCCAATGAACACTGAAGCTTTCTTT. It encodes CASSLIGVGPMNTEAFF.

The rearrangement uses TRBV27 and TRBJ2-5; D might be TRBD1 (6 bases). TRBJ2-7 explains the end of the DNA better; the J call may be wrong. The CDR3 runs to 13 residues. CDR1 and CDR2 from the germline V gene are MNHEY and SMNVEV (reference sequence). The CDR3 loop reads CASSYRAAYEQYF. The CDR3, as DNA: TGTGCCAGCAGTTACAGGGCCGCCTACGAGCAGTACTTC.

The chain is built from TRBV11-1 and TRBJ1-2; 7 bases align to TRBD1. This CDR3 is built from 13 residues. CDR1 and CDR2 (germline): SGHAT, FQDESV (reference sequence). V trimming: 4 bases; J trimming: 6 bases; junction bases outside the gene matches: 5. The CDR3 spells CASSSQGSDGYTF. The CDR3 DNA follows: TGTGCCAGCAGCTCACAGGGGTCCGATGGCTACACCTTC.

This clone has only a few counts. The rearrangement links TRBV5-5 to TRBJ1-1; D gene ambiguous. V lost 2 bases, J lost 3 bases, and 11 bases lay in between. There are 14 residues in the CDR3. CDR1 is SGHKS, CDR2 YYEKEE, per germline (reference sequence). CDR3 protein: CASSFFSGDTEAFF. The CDR3 DNA sequence: TGTGCCAGCAGCTTCTTTTCCGGGGACACTGAAGCTTTCTTT. The variable domain in full, with the rest retrieved from reference TRBV5-5 and TRBJ1-1, is DAGVTQSPTHLIKTRGQQVTLRCSPISGHKSVSWYQQVLGQGPQFIFQYYEKEERGRGNFPDRFSARQFPNYSSELNVNALLLGDSALYLCASSFFSGDTEAFFGQGTRLTVV.

V usage is TRBV9 and J usage is TRBJ2-3; TRBD2 aligns across 8 bases. With V trimmed by 0 bases and J by 4 bases, 4 bases remained unmatched. CDR1 and CDR2 (germline): SGDLS, YYNGEE. The CDR3 sequence is 15 residues long. CDR3 bases: TGTGCCAGCAGCGTAGGGAGCGGGGGCCCAGATACGCAGTATTTT. This encodes CASSVGSGGPDTQYF.

On this clone: The junction does not match germline at one end; this may be a read error. This chain links TRBV7-9 with TRBJ2-1, with a weak D call TRBD1 (5 bases). Germline V gene lookup returns CDR1 SEHNR and CDR2 FQNEAQ (reference sequence). CDR3 length: 16 residues. CDR3 region: CSSSPQGPRSYNEQFF. CDR3 nucleotides: TGTTCCAGCAGCCCCCAGGGTCCCCGCTCCTACAATGAGCAGTTCTTC.

The chain uses TRBV30 and TRBJ2-7, with D possibly TRBD1 on 8 matching bases. Trimming cost V 0 bases and J 9 bases, with 24 bases left between them. Per the germline V gene, CDR1 is GTSNPN and CDR2 is SVGIG (reference sequence). CDR3 length: 16 residues. As DNA, the CDR3 is TGTGCCTGGAGTGTGGGGGGGCCGGGACAGGCCGTACGGCAGTACTTC. It is translated as CAWSVGGPGQAVRQYF.